The entry that follows covers one T cell receptor (beta chain) sequence. The data were obtained in a study of blood T cell repertoires in COVID-19. Study-wide background: The United States, Italy and Spain provided the acute and convalescent COVID-19 samples. Nucleic acid was either cDNA or gDNA, and it came from T cells, B-cell-depleted T cells, or PBMCs.

There are 12 residues in the CDR3. V lost 4 bases and J lost 10, with 8 bases in between. Under the authors' procedure: Amplification of reference gene primers provided the estimated nucleated cell counts. Sequenced by immunoSEQ multiplex PCR; TCRdb stores in-frame clones only, minus some. D and trimming were read from the DNA, whereas the V and J calls and clone size are those reported in that table. The data contain 85,000 to 95,000 clones, 70% to 90% of them singletons. This receptor was identified in a woman older than 75 with acute or convalescent COVID-19. The sample taken for sequencing was peripheral blood. V usage is TRBV12-3 or TRBV12-4 and J usage is TRBJ1-6, with D hard to call. For the CDR3, the DNA is TGTGCCAGCAGTTCTCTAGGATCACCCCTCCACTTT. This codes for CASSSLGSPLHF.